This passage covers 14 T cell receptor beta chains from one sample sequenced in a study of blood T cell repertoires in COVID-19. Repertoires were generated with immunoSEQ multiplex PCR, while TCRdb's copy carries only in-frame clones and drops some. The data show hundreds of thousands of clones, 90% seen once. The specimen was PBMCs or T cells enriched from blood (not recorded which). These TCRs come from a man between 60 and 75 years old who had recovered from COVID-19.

The CDR3 sequence: CASSLPGTSGTTEDTQYF. The DNA for the CDR3 is TGCGCCAGCAGCTTACCCGGGACTAGCGGGACCACAGAGGATACGCAGTATTTT. This rearrangement joins TRBV5-1 to TRBJ2-3; 13 positions match TRBD2. Germline V gene data show CDR1 as SGHRS and CDR2 as YFSETQ. The CDR3 runs to 18 residues. Trimming at V came to 2 bases and at J to 6 bases, leaving 12 bases not matched to a gene.

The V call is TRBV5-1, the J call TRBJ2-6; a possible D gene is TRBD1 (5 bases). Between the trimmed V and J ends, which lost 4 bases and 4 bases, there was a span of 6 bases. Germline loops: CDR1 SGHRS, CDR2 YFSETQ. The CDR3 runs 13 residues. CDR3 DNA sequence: TGCGCCAGCAGCCCAGGGGGGGCCAACGTCCTGACTTTC. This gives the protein CASSPGGANVLTF. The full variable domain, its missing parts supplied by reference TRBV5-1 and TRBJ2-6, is KAGVTQTPRYLIKTRGQQVTLSCSPISGHRSVSWYQQTPGQGLQFLFEYFSETQRNKGNFPGRFSGRQFSNSRSEMNVSTLELGDSALYLCASSPGGANVLTFGAGSRLTVL.

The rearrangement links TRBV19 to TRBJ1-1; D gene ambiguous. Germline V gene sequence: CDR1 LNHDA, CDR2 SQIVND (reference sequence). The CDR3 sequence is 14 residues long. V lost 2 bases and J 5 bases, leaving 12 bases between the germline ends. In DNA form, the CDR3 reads TGTGCCAGTAGTATATACTTTGGTCGGACTGAAGCTTTCTTT. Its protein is CASSIYFGRTEAFF.

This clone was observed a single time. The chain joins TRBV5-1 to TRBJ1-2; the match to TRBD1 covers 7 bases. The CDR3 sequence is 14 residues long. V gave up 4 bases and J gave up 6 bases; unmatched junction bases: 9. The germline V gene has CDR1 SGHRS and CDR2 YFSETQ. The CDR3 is CASSRSRDSDGYTF. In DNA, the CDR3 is TGCGCCAGCAGCAGATCCCGGGACAGTGATGGCTACACCTTC.

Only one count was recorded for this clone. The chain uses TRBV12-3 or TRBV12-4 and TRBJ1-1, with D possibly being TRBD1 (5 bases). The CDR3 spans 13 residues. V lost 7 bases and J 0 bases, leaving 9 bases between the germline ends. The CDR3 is CASTRAMNTEAFF. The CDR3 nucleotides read TGTGCCAGCACCAGGGCAATGAACACTGAAGCTTTCTTT.

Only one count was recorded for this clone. This chain's CDR3 is CASSPWTSGNTYEQYF. The DNA for the CDR3 is TGTGCCAGCAGCCCCTGGACTAGCGGGAACACCTACGAGCAGTACTTC. The chain combines TRBV7-2 with TRBJ2-7; 12 bases fit TRBD2. The germline V gene encodes CDR1 SGHTA and CDR2 FQGNSA. This CDR3 has 16 residues. The junction had 7 bases not matched to a gene; V was cut back by 5 bases and J by 2 bases.

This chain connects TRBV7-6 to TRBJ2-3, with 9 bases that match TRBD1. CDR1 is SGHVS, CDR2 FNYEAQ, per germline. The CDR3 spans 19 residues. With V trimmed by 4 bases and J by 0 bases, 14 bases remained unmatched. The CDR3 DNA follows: TGTGCCAGCAGCTCCACCGTCCCGGGACAGGGAACTAGCACAGATACGCAGTATTTT. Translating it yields CASSSTVPGQGTSTDTQYF. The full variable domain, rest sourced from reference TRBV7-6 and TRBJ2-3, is GAGVSQSPRYKVTKRGQDVALRCDPISGHVSLYWYRQALGQGPEFLTYFNYEAQQDKSGLPNDRFSAERPEGSISTLTIQRTEQRDSAMYRCASSSTVPGQGTSTDTQYFGPGTRLTVL.

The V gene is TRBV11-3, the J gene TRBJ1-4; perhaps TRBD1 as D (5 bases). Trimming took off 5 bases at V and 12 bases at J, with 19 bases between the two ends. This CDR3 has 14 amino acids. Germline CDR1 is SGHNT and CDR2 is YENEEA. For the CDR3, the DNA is TGTGCCAGCAGCCCTGAAACAGGTCTCGGGCAACTGTTTTTT. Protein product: CASSPETGLGQLFF. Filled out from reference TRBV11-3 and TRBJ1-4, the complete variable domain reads EAGVVQSPRYKIIEKKQPVAFWCNPISGHNTLYWYLQNLGQGPELLIRYENEEAVDDSQLPKDRFSAERLKGVDSTLKIQPAELGDSAVYLCASSPETGLGQLFFGSGTQLSVL.

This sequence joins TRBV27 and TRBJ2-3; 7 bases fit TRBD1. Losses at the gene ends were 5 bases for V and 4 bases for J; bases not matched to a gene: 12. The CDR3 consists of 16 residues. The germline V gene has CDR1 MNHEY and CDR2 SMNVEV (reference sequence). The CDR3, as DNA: TGTGCCAGCAGTACATGGGACAGAACCCTTCCAGATACGCAGTATTTT. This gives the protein CASSTWDRTLPDTQYF.

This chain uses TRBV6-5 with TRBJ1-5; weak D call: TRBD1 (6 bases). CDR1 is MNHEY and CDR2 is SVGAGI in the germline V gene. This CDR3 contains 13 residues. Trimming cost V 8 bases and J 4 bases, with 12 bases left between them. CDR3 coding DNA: TGTGCCAGCTCATGGGGGCGGAATCAGCCCCAGCATTTT. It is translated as CASSWGRNQPQHF.

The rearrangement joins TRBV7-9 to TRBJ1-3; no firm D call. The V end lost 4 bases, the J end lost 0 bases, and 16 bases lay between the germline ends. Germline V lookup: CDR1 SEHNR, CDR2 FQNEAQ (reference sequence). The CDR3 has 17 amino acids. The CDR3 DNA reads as TGTGCCAGCAGCTCCTCCACGAGACTGGGCTCTGGAAACACCATATATTTT. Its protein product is CASSSSTRLGSGNTIYF.

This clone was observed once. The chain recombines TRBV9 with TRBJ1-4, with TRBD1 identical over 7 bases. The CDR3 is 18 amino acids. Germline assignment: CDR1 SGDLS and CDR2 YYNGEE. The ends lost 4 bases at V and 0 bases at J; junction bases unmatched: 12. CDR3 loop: CASSPMGTVHATNEKLFF. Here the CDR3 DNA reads TGTGCCAGCAGCCCTATGGGGACAGTCCATGCAACTAATGAAAAACTGTTTTTT. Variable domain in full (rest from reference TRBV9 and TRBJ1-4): DSGVTQTPKHLITATGQRVTLRCSPRSGDLSVYWYQQSLDQGLQFLIQYYNGEERAKGNILERFSAQQFPDLHSELNLSSLELGDSALYFCASSPMGTVHATNEKLFFGSGTQLSVL.

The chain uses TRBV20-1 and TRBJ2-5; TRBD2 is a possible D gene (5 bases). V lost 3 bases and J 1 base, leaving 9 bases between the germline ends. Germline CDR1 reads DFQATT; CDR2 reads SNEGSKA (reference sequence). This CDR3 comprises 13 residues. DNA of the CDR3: TGCAGTGCTAGTTCGGGGATCCAAGAGACCCAGTACTTC. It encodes CSASSGIQETQYF.

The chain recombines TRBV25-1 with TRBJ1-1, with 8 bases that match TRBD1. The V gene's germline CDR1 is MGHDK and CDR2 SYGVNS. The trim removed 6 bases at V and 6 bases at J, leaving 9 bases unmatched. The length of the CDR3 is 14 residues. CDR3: CASSPFLTGAEAFF. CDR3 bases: TGTGCCAGCAGCCCCTTTTTGACAGGGGCTGAAGCTTTCTTT.